One sample yielded the 17 T cell receptor beta chains listed below, sequenced in a study of blood T cell repertoires in COVID-19. Produced via immunoSEQ multiplex PCR; TCRdb's table is partial and in-frame only. The data show approximately 200,000 clones, with 75% to 90% seen just once and 3% to 4% held by the top ten. What was sequenced was PBMCs or T cells enriched from blood (not recorded which). These TCRs come from a woman younger than 35 in a cohort exposed to, infected with or recovered from COVID-19 (not recorded which).

The genes are TRBV28 and TRBJ1-4; TRBD1 matches 8 bases. The CDR3 totals 15 residues. Unmatched junction bases numbered 10, after V lost 7 bases and J lost 6 bases. The germline gives CDR1 MDHEN, CDR2 SYDVKM. The CDR3 here is CASTSVGQGHEKLFF. CDR3 nucleotide sequence: TGTGCCAGCACCTCAGTCGGACAGGGTCATGAAAAACTGTTTTTT. The full variable domain, with the rest looked up from reference TRBV28 and TRBJ1-4, is DVKVTQSSRYLVKRTGEKVFLECVQDMDHENMFWYRQDPGLGLRLIYFSYDVKMKEKGDIPEGYSVSREKKERFSLILESASTNQTSMYLCASTSVGQGHEKLFFGSGTQLSVL.

This clone was recorded once. The CDR3 reads CASSAGQPYEQYF. DNA of the CDR3: TGTGCCAGCAGTGCGGGACAGCCGTACGAGCAGTACTTC. V usage is TRBV2 and J usage is TRBJ2-7; 7 nucleotides agree with TRBD1. V trimming: 4 bases; J trimming: 4 bases; junction bases outside the gene matches: 4. CDR3 length: 13 amino acids. CDR1 and CDR2 (germline): SNHLY, FYNNEI.

This clone has only a few counts. This rearrangement joins TRBV28 to TRBJ2-3; D unclear. V was shortened by 7 bases and J by 0 bases, with 8 bases between the two germline ends. The CDR3 sequence is 13 residues long. Germline CDR1 MDHEN, CDR2 SYDVKM. The CDR3: CASIATSTDTQYF. The CDR3 nucleotides read TGTGCCAGCATCGCCACTAGCACAGATACGCAGTATTTT.

In this sample, this clone turned up once. This chain joins TRBV24-1 and TRBJ2-6; D unclear. The germline CDR1 and CDR2 sequences are KGHDR and SFDVKD. Trimming removed 2 bases at V and 3 bases at J, with 7 bases between. This CDR3 comprises 15 residues. DNA for the CDR3: TGTGCCACCAGTGATTCAGGCTATGGGGCCAACGTCCTGACTTTC. It is translated as CATSDSGYGANVLTF.

The genes are TRBV6-5 and TRBJ1-2, with TRBD1 matching 7 bases. The CDR3 has 14 amino acids. V shed 2 bases and J 8 bases; nucleotides not matched to a gene: 8. Per the germline V gene, CDR1 is MNHEY and CDR2 is SVGAGI. The CDR3 here is CASSYLITGVGYTF. The CDR3 nucleotides are TGTGCCAGCAGTTACCTTATAACAGGGGTCGGCTACACCTTC.

The chain has TRBV5-1 and TRBJ1-2; 7 bases match TRBD1. This CDR3 region has 13 residues. With 5 bases clipped from V and 8 bases from J, the junction kept 9 bases outside the gene matches. The germline CDR1 and CDR2 sequences are SGHRS and YFSETQ. The CDR3 sequence is CASSFTGDRGYTF. The CDR3 DNA follows: TGCGCCAGCAGTTTCACAGGGGATAGGGGCTACACCTTC.

The chain carries TRBV3-1 (or the pseudogene TRBV3-2) and TRBJ1-1; possible D gene TRBD1, 5 bases. The CDR3 consists of 13 residues. Germline lookup yields CDR1 LGHDT and CDR2 YNNKEL (reference sequence). V lost 4 bases and J 5 bases, leaving 11 bases between the germline ends. CDR3 DNA sequence: TGTGCCAGCAGCCTCATCGGGGGAACTGAAGCTTTCTTT. This gives the protein CASSLIGGTEAFF.

V usage is TRBV6-5 and J usage is TRBJ1-5, with TRBD1 matching over 10 bases. CDR3 size: 14 residues. Trimming at V came to 7 bases and at J to 7 bases, leaving 7 bases not matched to a gene. Germline CDR1 is MNHEY and CDR2 is SVGAGI. The DNA of the CDR3 is TGTGCCAGCACCGGGACAGGGGTAGCGCAGCCCCAGCATTTT. Encoded protein: CASTGTGVAQPQHF.

This clone was recorded once. The CDR3 sequence is CASSRLTSGAGEYF. The CDR3, as DNA: TGTGCCAGCAGTCGACTGACTAGCGGGGCTGGAGAGTACTTC. The rearrangement links TRBV6-5 to TRBJ2-7; 11 bases match TRBD2. CDR1 MNHEY and CDR2 SVGAGI come from the germline V gene. The CDR3 length is 14 residues. V lost 5 bases, J lost 11 bases, and 11 bases stayed unmatched.

This chain connects TRBV2 to TRBJ2-3; D gene unclear. The ends were cut back, 7 bases at V and 5 bases at J, with 10 bases in the middle. The CDR3 spans 12 residues. CDR1 SNHLY and CDR2 FYNNEI come from the germline V gene. The CDR3 DNA reads as TGTGCCAGCACCATAGATGGAGATACGCAGTATTTT. This translates into CASTIDGDTQYF.

CDR3 residues: CASSPTTGRNEQYF. CDR3 coding DNA: TGTGCCAGCAGCCCAACGACAGGGAGAAACGAGCAGTACTTC. This rearrangement joins TRBV11-3 to TRBJ2-7, with 7 positions matching TRBD1. V lost 5 bases and J lost 5; bases outside the gene matches: 9. The CDR3 spans 14 residues. Germline V CDR1 and CDR2: SGHNT, YENEEA. The full variable domain, in which reference TRBV11-3 and TRBJ2-7 provide the parts outside the CDR3, is EAGVVQSPRYKIIEKKQPVAFWCNPISGHNTLYWYLQNLGQGPELLIRYENEEAVDDSQLPKDRFSAERLKGVDSTLKIQPAELGDSAVYLCASSPTTGRNEQYFGPGTRLTVT.

This clone was observed a single time. This chain uses TRBV11-2 with TRBJ2-7, with D possibly TRBD2 on 6 matching bases. CDR3 length: 16 residues. Germline V gene lookup returns CDR1 SGHAT and CDR2 FQNNGV. V shed 5 bases and J shed 0 bases, with 17 bases lying between them. The CDR3 loop reads CASSILAVASSYEQYF. CDR3 in DNA: TGTGCCAGCAGCATATTAGCGGTAGCAAGCTCCTACGAGCAGTACTTC.

The chain employs TRBV11-2 and TRBJ2-7; D is ambiguous. The germline V gene has CDR1 SGHAT and CDR2 FQNNGV. The CDR3 contains 14 residues. Between the trimmed V and J ends, which lost 1 base and 1 base, there was a span of 8 bases. The CDR3 sequence: CASSLVSGSYEQYF. The CDR3 DNA reads as TGTGCCAGCAGCTTAGTCTCCGGTTCCTACGAGCAGTACTTC.

In nucleotides, the CDR3 is TGCGCCAGCAGTCAAGAAGGGAGGAGAAGCAATCAGCCCCAGCATTTT. This encodes CASSQEGRRSNQPQHF. The chain uses TRBV23-1 and TRBJ1-5, with D unresolved. TRBV23-1 is known as an ORF, though its function is uncertain. V lost 2 bases to trimming and J lost 1 base, with 12 bases between them. The CDR3 is 16 residues long.

This rearrangement joins TRBV3-1 (or the pseudogene TRBV3-2) to TRBJ2-7; no definite D call. Germline V gene sequence: CDR1 LGHDT, CDR2 YNNKEL (reference sequence). The length of the CDR3 is 13 residues. The V end lost 5 bases, the J end lost 2 bases, and 10 bases lay between the germline ends. Here the CDR3 DNA reads TGTGCCAGCAGCGATCGACAAGCCTACGAGCAGTACTTC. It specifies CASSDRQAYEQYF.

About this clone itself: An end of the junction differs from the germline gene, which may be a read error. This chain connects TRBV19 to TRBJ2-6, with 9 bases aligning to TRBD1. CDR1 LNHDA and CDR2 SQIVND come from the germline V gene (reference sequence). The CDR3 spans 19 residues. CDR3 nucleotides: TGTGCCCCACTTCAACCCAGGGACAGGGTGAGCAAGGGGGCCAACGTCCTGATTTTC. Protein sequence: CAPLQPRDRVSKGANVLIF.

The rearrangement uses TRBV11-2 and TRBJ2-3; 9 bases map to TRBD2. The V segment lost 1 base and the J segment 3 bases; nucleotides outside the gene matches: 2. The CDR3 is made up of 15 amino acids. Per the germline V gene, CDR1 is SGHAT and CDR2 is FQNNGV. CDR3 bases: TGTGCCAGCAGCTTAGTAGCGGGAGAAACAGATACGCAGTATTTT. This gives the protein CASSLVAGETDTQYF.